Sequencing of this T cell receptor (beta chain) was carried out in a study of blood T cell repertoires in COVID-19. Study-level background: Some COVID-19 samples were acute and others convalescent; all came from the United States, Italy and Spain. Nucleic acid was either cDNA or gDNA, and it came from T cells, B-cell-depleted T cells, or PBMCs.

V was shortened by 1 base and J by 6 bases, with 7 bases between the two germline ends. From germline, CDR1 is SGHNT and CDR2 YENEEA. This CDR3 comprises 13 residues. As originally analysed: Estimation of nucleated cell counts relied on the amplification of reference gene primers. Generated by immunoSEQ multiplex PCR, the TCRdb table keeps only in-frame clones and is missing some. That table is the source of V, J and clone size, and D and trimming were worked out from the DNA. The sample yields 100,000 to 120,000 clones, roughly four fifths seen once. The chain carries TRBV11-3 and TRBJ1-5; no definite D call. This clonotype was sampled from a woman between 55 and 75 years old with acute or convalescent COVID-19. The sequenced sample consisted of peripheral blood. The CDR3 spells CASSLGSGQPQHF. Here the CDR3 DNA reads TGTGCCAGCAGCTTAGGTAGTGGTCAGCCCCAGCATTTT.